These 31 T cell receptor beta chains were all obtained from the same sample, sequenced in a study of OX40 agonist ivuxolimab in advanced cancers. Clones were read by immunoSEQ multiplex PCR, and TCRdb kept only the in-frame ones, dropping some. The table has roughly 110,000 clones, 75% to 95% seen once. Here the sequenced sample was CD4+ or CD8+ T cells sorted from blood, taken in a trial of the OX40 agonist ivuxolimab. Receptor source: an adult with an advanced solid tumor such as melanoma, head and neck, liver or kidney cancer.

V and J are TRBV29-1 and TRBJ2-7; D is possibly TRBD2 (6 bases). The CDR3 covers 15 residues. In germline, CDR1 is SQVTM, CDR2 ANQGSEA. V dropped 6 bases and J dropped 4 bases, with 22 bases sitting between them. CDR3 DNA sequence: TGCAGCGTCGGAGGGCTCGGGGTACGGACGTACGAGCAGTACTTC. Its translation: CSVGGLGVRTYEQYF.

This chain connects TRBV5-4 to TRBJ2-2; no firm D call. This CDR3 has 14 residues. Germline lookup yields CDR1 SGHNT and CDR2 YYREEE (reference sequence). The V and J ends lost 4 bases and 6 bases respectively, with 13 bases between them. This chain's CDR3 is CASSTKERPGELFF. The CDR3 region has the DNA TGTGCCAGCAGCACCAAGGAAAGGCCCGGGGAGCTGTTTTTT.

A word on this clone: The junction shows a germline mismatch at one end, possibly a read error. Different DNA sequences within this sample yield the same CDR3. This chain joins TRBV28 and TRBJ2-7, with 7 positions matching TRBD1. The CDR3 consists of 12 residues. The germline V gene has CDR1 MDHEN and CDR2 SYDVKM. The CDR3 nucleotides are TGTGCCAGCAGCTTATACCAGGGGGTGCAGTACTTC. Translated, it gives CASSLYQGVQYF.

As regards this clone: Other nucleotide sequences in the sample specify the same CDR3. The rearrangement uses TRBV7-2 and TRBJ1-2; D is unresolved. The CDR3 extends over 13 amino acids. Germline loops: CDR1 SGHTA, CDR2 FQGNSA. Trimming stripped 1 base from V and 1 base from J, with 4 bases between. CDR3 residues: CASSLGGNYGYTF. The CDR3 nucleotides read TGTGCCAGCAGCTTAGGCGGTAACTATGGCTACACCTTC.

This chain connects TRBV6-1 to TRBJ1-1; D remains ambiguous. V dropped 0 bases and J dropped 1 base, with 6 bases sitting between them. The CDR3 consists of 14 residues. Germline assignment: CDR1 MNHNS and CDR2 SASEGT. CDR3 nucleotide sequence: TGTGCCAGCAGTGAAGCGAGCCCGAACACTGAAGCTTTCTTT. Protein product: CASSEASPNTEAFF.

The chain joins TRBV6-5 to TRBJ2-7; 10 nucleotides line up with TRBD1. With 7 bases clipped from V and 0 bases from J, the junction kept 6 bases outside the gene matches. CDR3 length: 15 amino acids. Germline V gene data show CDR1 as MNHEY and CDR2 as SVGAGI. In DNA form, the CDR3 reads TGTGCCAGCAATGCCGGGACAGGGGCCTCCTACGAGCAGTACTTC. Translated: CASNAGTGASYEQYF.

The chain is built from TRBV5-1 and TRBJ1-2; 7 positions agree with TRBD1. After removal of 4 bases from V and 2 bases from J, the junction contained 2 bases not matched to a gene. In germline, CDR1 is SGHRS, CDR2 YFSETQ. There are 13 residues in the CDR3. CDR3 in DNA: TGCGCCAGCAGCCCGACAGGGAACTATGGCTACACCTTC. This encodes CASSPTGNYGYTF.

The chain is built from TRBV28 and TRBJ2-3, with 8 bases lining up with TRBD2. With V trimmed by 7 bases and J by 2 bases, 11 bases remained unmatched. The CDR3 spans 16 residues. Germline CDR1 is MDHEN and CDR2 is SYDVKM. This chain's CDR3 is CASKFGQRGFTDTQYF. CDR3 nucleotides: TGTGCCAGCAAGTTCGGCCAGCGGGGGTTCACAGATACGCAGTATTTT.

The CDR3 sequence is CASSWTVNGNTIYF. Written as DNA, the CDR3 is TGTGCCAGCAGTTGGACGGTAAACGGAAACACCATATATTTT. This sequence joins TRBV28 and TRBJ1-3, with D unclear. Per the germline V gene, CDR1 is MDHEN and CDR2 is SYDVKM. V was cut by 4 bases and J by 4 bases, with 11 bases left in between. The CDR3 totals 14 residues.

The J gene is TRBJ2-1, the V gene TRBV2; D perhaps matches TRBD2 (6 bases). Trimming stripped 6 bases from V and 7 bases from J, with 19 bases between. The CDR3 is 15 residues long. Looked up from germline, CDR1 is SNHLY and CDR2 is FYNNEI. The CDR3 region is CASRGGLGTWNEQFF. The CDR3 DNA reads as TGTGCCAGCAGGGGGGGTTTGGGGACGTGGAATGAGCAGTTCTTC.

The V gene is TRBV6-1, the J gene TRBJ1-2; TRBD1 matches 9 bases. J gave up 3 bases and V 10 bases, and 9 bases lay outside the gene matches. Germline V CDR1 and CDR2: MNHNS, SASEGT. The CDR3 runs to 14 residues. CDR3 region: CATEQGAGDYGYTF. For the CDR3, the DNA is TGTGCCACCGAACAGGGGGCAGGAGACTATGGCTACACCTTC.

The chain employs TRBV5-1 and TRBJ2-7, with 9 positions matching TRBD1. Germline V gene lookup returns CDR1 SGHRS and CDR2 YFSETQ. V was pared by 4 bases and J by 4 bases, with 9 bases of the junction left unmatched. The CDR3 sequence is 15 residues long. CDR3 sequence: CASSVLQGAGYEQYF. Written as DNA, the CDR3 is TGCGCCAGCAGCGTGCTACAGGGGGCAGGATACGAGCAGTACTTC. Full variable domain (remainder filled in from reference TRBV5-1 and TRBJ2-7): KAGVTQTPRYLIKTRGQQVTLSCSPISGHRSVSWYQQTPGQGLQFLFEYFSETQRNKGNFPGRFSGRQFSNSRSEMNVSTLELGDSALYLCASSVLQGAGYEQYFGPGTRLTVT.

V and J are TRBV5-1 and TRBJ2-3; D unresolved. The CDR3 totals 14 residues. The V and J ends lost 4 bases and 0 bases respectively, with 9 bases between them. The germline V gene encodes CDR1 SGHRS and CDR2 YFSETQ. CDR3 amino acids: CASSLGPSTDTQYF. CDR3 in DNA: TGCGCCAGCAGCCTCGGGCCCAGCACAGATACGCAGTATTTT.

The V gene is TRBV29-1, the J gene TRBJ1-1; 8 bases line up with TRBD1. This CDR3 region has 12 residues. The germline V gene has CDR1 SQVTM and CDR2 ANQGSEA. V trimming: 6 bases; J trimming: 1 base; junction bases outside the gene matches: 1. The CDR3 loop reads CSVDRGNTEAFF. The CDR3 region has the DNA TGCAGCGTCGACAGGGGGAACACTGAAGCTTTCTTT.

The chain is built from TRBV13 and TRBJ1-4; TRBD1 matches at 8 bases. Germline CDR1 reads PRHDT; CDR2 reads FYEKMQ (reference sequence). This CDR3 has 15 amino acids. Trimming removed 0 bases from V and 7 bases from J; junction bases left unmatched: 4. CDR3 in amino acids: CASSLGDRGSEKLFF. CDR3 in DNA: TGTGCCAGCAGCTTAGGCGACAGGGGCTCTGAAAAACTGTTTTTT.

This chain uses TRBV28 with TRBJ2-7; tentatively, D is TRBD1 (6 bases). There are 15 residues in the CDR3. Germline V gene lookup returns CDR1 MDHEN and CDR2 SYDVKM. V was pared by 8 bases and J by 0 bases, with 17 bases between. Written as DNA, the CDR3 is TGTGCCAGCTTTACCGGGACATGGAGCTCCTACGAGCAGTACTTC. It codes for CASFTGTWSSYEQYF.

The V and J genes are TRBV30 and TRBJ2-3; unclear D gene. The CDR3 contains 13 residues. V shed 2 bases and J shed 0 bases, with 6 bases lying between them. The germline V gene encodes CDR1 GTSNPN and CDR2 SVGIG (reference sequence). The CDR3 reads CAWSWSSTDTQYF. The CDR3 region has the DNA TGTGCCTGGAGTTGGAGTAGCACAGATACGCAGTATTTT.

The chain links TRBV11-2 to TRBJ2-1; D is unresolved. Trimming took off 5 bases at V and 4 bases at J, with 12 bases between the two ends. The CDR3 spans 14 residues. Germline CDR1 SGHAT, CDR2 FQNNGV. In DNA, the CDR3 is TGTGCCAGCAGCAGGGCGAACCCATACAATGAGCAGTTCTTC. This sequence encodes CASSRANPYNEQFF.

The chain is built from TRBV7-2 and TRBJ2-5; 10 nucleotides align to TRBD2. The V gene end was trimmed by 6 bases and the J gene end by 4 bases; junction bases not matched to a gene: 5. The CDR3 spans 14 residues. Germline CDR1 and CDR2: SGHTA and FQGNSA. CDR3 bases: TGTGCCAGCAGTTTTAGCGGGGGGATAGAGACCCAGTACTTC. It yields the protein CASSFSGGIETQYF. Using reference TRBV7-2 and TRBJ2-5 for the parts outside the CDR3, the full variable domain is GAGVSQSPSNKVTEKGKDVELRCDPISGHTALYWYRQSLGQGLEFLIYFQGNSAPDKSGLPSDRFSAERTGGSVSTLTIQRTQQEDSAVYLCASSFSGGIETQYFGPGTRLLVL.

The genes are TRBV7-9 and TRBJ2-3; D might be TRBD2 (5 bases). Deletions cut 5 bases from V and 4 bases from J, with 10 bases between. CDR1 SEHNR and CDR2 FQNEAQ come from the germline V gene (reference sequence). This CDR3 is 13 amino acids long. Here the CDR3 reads CASSPSFPDTQYF. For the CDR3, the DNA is TGTGCCAGCAGCCCTAGCTTCCCAGATACGCAGTATTTT.

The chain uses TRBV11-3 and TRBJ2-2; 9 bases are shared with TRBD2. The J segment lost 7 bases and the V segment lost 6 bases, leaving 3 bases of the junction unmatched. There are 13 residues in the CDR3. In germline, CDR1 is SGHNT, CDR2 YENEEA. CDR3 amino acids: CASRVAGVGELFF. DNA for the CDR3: TGTGCCAGCAGGGTAGCGGGGGTCGGGGAGCTGTTTTTT.

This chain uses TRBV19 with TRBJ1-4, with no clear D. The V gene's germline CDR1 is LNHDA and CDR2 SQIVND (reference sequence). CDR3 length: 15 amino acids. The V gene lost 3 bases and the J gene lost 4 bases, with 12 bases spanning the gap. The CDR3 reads CASSIPGGGNEKLFF. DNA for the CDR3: TGTGCCAGTAGTATCCCAGGAGGCGGTAATGAAAAACTGTTTTTT.

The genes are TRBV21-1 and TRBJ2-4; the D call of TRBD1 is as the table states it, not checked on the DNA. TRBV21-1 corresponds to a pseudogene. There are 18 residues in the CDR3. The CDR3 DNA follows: TGTGCCAGCAGCCCCGAGGGGGACCTCAGGGGAGCCAAAAACATTCAGTACTTC. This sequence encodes CASSPEGDLRGAKNIQYF.

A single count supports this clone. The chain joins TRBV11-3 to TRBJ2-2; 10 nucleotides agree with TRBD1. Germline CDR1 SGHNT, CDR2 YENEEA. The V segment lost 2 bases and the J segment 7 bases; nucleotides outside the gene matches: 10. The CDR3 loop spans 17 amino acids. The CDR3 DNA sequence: TGTGCCAGCAGCTTACCAACAGGGACAGGGGTACTCGGGGAGCTGTTTTTT. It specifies CASSLPTGTGVLGELFF.

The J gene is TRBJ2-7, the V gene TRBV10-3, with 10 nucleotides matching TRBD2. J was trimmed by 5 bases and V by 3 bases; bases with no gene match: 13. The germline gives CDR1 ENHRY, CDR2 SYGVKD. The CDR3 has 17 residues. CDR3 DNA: TGTGCCATCAGTGATTTAACTAGCGGGGTCCCAATGGACGAGCAGTACTTC. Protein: CAISDLTSGVPMDEQYF.

CDR3 nucleotides: TGCGCCAGCAGGTTACAAGAGACCCAGTACTTC. Protein product: CASRLQETQYF. The rearrangement uses TRBV5-1 and TRBJ2-5; no firm D call. CDR3 length: 11 amino acids. V was cut by 5 bases and J by 2 bases, with 4 bases left in between. CDR1 is SGHRS and CDR2 is YFSETQ in the germline V gene.

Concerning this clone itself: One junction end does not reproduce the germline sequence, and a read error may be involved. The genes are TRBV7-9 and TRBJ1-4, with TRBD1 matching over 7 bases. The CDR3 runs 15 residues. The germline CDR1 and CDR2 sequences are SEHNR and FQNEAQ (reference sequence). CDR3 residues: CASSLGGQGNEKLFF. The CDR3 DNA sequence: TGTGCCAGCAGTTTAGGGGGCCAGGGAAATGAAAAACTGTTTTTT.

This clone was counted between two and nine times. As DNA, the CDR3 is TGTGCCAGCAGGATAGAGGGACCCTACGAGCAGTACTTC. Translating it yields CASRIEGPYEQYF. The chain uses TRBV28 and TRBJ2-7, with D possibly being TRBD1 or TRBD2 (5 bases each). Germline CDR1 is MDHEN and CDR2 is SYDVKM. Trimming took 6 bases from V and 2 from J, leaving 11 bases between them. The CDR3 contains 13 residues.

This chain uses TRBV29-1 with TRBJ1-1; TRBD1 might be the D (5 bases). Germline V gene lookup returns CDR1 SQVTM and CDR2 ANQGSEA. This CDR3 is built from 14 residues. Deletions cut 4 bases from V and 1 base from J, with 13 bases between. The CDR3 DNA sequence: TGCAGCGTTGGGCGAGGGGCCTGGAACACTGAAGCTTTCTTT. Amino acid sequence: CSVGRGAWNTEAFF. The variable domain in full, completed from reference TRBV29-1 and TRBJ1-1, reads SAVISQKPSRDICQRGTSLTIQCQVDSQVTMMFWYRQQPGQSLTLIATANQGSEATYESGFVIDKFPISRPNLTFSTLTVSNMSPEDSSIYLCSVGRGAWNTEAFFGQGTRLTVV.

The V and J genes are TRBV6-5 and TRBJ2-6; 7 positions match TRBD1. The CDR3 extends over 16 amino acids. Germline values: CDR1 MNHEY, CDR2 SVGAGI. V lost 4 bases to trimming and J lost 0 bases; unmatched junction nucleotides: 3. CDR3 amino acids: CASSSGTASGANVLTF. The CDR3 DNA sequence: TGTGCCAGCAGTTCCGGGACAGCCTCTGGGGCCAACGTCCTGACTTTC.

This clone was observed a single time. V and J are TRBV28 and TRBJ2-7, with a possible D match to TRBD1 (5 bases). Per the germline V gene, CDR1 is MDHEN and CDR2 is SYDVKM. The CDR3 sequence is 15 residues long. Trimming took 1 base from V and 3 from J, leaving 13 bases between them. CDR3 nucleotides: TGTGCCAGCAGTTTATTTTCGGCAGGGTTCTACGAGCAGTACTTC. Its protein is CASSLFSAGFYEQYF.